Ten or more counts support the clone carrying this T cell receptor (beta chain). The target antigen is unknown. Data came from immunoSEQ multiplex PCR; TCRdb stores just in-frame clones and leaves some out. The sample shows more than 35,000 clones, no singletons; the ten largest hold approximately 2.4%. This entry is derived from a study of T cells after posttransplantation cyclophosphamide. The study's findings and limits: Later blood repertoires were often dominated by clones from the donor CD8+ memory compartment. TRB overlap between skin or GI tissue T cells and blood was limited. Recipient CMV seropositivity and CMV reactivation strongly tracked TRB clonality.

Germline CDR1 and CDR2: LNHDA and SQIVND (reference sequence). V shed 6 bases and J shed 1 base, with 15 bases lying between them. The CDR3 spans 15 residues. The sequenced material came from PBMCs. The chain combines TRBV19 with TRBJ1-1; D unresolved. The origin of this receptor is a man aged 50 to 59 in good health, CMV-negative, and a related stem cell transplant donor. For the CDR3, the DNA is TGTGCCAGTAGCCCGGAGGAGGGTCGGAACACTGAAGCTTTCTTT. Its translation is CASSPEEGRNTEAFF.